This TCR beta chain emerged from a study of regulatory T cells in long-lasting Graves disease. General observations from the study: Among persistent patients, a larger number of public clonotypes were shared (about 2,800) than among newly diagnosed patients (just over 950).

This clonotype came up many times. Its cognate antigen is unknown. Sample time point: persistent/refractory GD, antithyroid drugs over 5 years with positive TRAb. Following extraction of RNA from PBMCs, that RNA was used to make the TCR library. It was by American Thyroid Association guidelines that Graves' disease was diagnosed. The V gene's germline CDR1 is SGDLS and CDR2 YYNGEE. This CDR3 spans 15 amino acids. V lost 0 bases and J lost 4; bases outside the gene matches: 5. Building the TCR beta libraries relied on iRepertoire HTBI primers, and CDR3 regions underwent Arm-PCR. In the original analysis: About 62 TRBV and approximately 13 TRBJ segments were identified across samples. MiXCR was run by TCRdb on the multiplex PCR reads, yielding one entry per CDR3 protein. These V and J calls are TCRdb output, not the study's own analysis. Of around 400,000 distinct CDR3 sequences in the sample, under 25% were seen once.

The gene calls are TRBV9 and TRBJ1-2; 8 bases match TRBD1. The TCR was taken from a female donor with Graves disease. The sequenced sample was peripheral blood mononuclear cells (PBMCs), obtained when the disease was refractory, from a patient treated with antithyroid drugs. CDR3 in amino acids: CASSVDVTGGYGYTF. CDR3 DNA sequence: TGTGCCAGCAGCGTAGACGTAACAGGGGGCTATGGCTACACCTTC. The whole variable domain, remainder taken from reference TRBV9 and TRBJ1-2, is DSGVTQTPKHLITATGQRVTLRCSPRSGDLSVYWYQQSLDQGLQFLIQYYNGEERAKGNILERFSAQQFPDLHSELNLSSLELGDSALYFCASSVDVTGGYGYTFGSGTRLTVV.